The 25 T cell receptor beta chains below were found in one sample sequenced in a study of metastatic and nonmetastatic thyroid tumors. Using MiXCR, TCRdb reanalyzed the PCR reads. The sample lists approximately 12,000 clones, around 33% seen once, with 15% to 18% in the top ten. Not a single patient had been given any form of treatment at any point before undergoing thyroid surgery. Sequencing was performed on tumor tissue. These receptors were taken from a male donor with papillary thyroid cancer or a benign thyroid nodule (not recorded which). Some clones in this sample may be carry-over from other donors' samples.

The CDR3 loop is CASSKEQGARSNEQFF. The CDR3 DNA follows: TGCGCCAGCAGCAAGGAACAGGGGGCGCGTAGCAATGAGCAGTTCTTC. This chain joins TRBV5-1 and TRBJ2-1; 9 nucleotides agree with TRBD1. The junction had 11 bases not matched to a gene; V was cut back by 4 bases and J by 6 bases. In germline, CDR1 is SGHRS, CDR2 YFSETQ. The CDR3 totals 16 residues.

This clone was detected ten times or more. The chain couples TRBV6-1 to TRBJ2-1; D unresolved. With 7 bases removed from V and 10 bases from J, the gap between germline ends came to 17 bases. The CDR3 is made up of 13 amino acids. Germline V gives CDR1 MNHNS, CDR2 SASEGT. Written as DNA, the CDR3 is TGTGCCAGCACGGAAAGGGCCTCGTACGAGCAGTTCTTC. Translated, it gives CASTERASYEQFF.

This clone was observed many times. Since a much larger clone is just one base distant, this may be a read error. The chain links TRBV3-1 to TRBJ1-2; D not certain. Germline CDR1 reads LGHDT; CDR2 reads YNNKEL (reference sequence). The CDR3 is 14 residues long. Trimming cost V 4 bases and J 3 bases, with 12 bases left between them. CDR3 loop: CASSRVGDYYGYTF. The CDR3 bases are TGTGCCAGCAGCCGAGTTGGGGATTACTATGGCTACACCTTC.

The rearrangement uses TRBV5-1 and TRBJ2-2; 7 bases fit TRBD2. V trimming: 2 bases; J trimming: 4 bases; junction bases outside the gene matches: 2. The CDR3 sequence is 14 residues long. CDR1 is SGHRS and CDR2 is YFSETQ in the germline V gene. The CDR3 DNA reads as TGCGCCAGCAGCTTAACGGGGGGCACCGGGGAGCTGTTTTTT. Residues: CASSLTGGTGELFF.

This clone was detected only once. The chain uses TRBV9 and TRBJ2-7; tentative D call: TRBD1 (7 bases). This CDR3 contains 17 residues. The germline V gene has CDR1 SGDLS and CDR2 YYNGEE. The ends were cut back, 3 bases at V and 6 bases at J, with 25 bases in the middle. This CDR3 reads CASSASPTGRSFGEQYF. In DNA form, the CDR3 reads TGTGCCAGCAGCGCCAGCCCGACAGGGAGGTCTTTCGGCGAGCAGTACTTC.

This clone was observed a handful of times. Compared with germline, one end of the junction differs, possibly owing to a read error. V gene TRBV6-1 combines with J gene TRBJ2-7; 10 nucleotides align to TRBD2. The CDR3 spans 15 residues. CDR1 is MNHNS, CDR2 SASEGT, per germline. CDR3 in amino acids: CASREASGRSYEQYF. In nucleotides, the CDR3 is TGTGCCAGCAGAGAAGCTAGCGGGAGATCCTACGAGCAGTACTTC.

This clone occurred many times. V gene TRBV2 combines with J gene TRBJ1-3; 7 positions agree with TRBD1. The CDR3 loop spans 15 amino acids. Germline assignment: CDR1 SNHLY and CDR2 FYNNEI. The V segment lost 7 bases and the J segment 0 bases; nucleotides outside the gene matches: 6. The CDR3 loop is CASKGNRGSGNTIYF. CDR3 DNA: TGTGCCAGCAAGGGGAACAGGGGCTCTGGAAACACCATATATTTT.

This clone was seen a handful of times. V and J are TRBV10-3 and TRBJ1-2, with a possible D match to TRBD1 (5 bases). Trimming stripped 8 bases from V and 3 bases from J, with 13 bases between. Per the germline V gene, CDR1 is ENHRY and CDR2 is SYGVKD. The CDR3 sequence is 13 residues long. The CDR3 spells CAIGGGRDYGYTF. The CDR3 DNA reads TGTGCCATCGGCGGGGGGAGGGACTATGGCTACACCTTC.

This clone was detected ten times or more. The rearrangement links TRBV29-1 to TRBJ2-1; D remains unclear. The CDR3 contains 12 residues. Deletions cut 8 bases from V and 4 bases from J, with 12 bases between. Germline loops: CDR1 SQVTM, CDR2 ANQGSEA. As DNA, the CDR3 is TGCAGCTCCCGACTGGGTTACAATGAGCAGTTCTTC. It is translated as CSSRLGYNEQFF.

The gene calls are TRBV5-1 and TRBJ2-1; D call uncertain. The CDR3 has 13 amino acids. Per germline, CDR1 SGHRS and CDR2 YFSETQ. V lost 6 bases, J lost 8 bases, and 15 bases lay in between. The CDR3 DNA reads TGCGCCAGCAAATTGGCTACGAACGATGAGCAGTTCTTC. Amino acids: CASKLATNDEQFF. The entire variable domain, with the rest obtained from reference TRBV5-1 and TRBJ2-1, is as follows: KAGVTQTPRYLIKTRGQQVTLSCSPISGHRSVSWYQQTPGQGLQFLFEYFSETQRNKGNFPGRFSGRQFSNSRSEMNVSTLELGDSALYLCASKLATNDEQFFGPGTRLTVL.

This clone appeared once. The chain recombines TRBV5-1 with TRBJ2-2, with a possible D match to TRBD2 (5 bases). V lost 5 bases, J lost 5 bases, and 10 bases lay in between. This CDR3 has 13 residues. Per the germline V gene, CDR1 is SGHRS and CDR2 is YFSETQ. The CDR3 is CASRASPTGELFF. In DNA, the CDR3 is TGCGCCAGCAGGGCTAGCCCGACCGGGGAGCTGTTTTTT.

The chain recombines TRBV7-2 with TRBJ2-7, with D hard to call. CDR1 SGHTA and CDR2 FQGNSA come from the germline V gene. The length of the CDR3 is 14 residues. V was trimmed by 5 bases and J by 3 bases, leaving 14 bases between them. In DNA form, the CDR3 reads TGTGCCAGCAGCCCCGACTCTACCGGCTACGAGCAGTACTTC. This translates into CASSPDSTGYEQYF.

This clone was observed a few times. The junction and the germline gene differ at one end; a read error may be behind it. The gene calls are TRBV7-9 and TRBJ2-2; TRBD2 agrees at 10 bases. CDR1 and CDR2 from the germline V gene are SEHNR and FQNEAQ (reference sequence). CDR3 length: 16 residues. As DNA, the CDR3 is TGTGCCAGCAGCTCTGGTACTAGCGGGATCACCTGGGAGCTGTTTTTT. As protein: CASSSGTSGITWELFF. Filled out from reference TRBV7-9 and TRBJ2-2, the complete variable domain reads DTGVSQNPRHKITKRGQNVTFRCDPISEHNRLYWYRQTLGQGPEFLTYFQNEAQLEKSRLLSDRFSAERPKGSFSTLEIQRTEQGDSAMYLCASSSGTSGITWELFFGEGSRLTVL.

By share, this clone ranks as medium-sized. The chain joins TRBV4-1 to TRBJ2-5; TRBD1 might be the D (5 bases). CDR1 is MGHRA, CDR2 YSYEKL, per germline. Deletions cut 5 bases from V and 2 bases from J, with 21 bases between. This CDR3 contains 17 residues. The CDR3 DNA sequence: TGCGCCAGCAGCACTAACCCCAGACAGCCAGGTCAAGAGACCCAGTACTTC. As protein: CASSTNPRQPGQETQYF.

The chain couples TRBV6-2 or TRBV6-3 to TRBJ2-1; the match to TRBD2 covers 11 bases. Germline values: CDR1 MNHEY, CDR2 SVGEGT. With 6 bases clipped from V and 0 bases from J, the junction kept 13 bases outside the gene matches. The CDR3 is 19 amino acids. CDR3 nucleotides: TGTGCCAGCAGAGTGCGCCTAGCGGGGGGACTCAGCTCCTACAATGAGCAGTTCTTC. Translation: CASRVRLAGGLSSYNEQFF.

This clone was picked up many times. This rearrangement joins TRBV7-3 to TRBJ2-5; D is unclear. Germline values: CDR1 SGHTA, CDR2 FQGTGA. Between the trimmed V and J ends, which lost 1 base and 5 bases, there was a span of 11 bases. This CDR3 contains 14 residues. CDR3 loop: CASSLNGVDETQYF. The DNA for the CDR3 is TGTGCCAGCAGCTTAAACGGCGTGGACGAGACCCAGTACTTC.

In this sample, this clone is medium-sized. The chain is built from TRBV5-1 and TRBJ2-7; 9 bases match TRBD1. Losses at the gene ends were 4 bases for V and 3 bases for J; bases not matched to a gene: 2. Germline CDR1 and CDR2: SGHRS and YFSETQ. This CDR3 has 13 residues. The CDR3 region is CASSTGQGYEQYF. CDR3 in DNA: TGCGCCAGCAGCACGGGACAGGGCTACGAGCAGTACTTC.

Here the CDR3 DNA reads TGTGCCAGCAGTTCTACGCTAGCGGGGGGTCCAGATACGCAGTATTTT. Translated, it gives CASSSTLAGGPDTQYF. V is TRBV6-2 or TRBV6-3 and J is TRBJ2-3, with 11 bases that match TRBD2. This CDR3 has 16 amino acids. CDR1 MNHEY and CDR2 SVGEGT come from the germline V gene. Trimming cost V 4 bases and J 4 bases; bases outside gene matches: 7.

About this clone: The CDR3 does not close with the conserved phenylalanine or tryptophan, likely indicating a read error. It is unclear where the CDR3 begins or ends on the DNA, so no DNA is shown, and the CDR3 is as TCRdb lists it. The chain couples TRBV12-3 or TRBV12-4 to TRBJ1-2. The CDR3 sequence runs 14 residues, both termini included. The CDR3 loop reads CASTPRPGEGGKTL.

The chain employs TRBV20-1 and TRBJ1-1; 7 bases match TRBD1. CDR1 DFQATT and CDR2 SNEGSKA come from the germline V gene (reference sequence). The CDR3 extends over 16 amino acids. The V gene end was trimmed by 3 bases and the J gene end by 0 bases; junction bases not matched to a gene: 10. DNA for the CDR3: TGCAGTGCTAGTCAGCTGGGGACAGACTTGAACACTGAAGCTTTCTTT. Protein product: CSASQLGTDLNTEAFF.

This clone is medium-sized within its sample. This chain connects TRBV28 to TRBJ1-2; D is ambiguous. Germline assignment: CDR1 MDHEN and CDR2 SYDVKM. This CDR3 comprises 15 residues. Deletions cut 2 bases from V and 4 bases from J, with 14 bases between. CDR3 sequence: CASSLDKRWSYGYTF. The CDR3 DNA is TGTGCCAGCAGTTTAGATAAAAGGTGGTCCTATGGCTACACCTTC.

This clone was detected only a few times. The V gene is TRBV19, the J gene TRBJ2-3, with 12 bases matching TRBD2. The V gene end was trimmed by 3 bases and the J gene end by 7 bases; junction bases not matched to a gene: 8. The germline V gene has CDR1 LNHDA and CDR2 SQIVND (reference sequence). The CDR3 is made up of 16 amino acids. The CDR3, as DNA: TGTGCCAGTAGTATTATGGCTAGCGGGGGGGCCAATACGCAGTATTTT. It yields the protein CASSIMASGGANTQYF.

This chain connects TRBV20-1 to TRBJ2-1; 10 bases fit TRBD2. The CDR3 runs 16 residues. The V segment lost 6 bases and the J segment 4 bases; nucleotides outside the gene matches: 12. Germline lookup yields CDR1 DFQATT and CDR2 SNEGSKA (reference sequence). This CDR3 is CSAHGLAGVEYNEQFF. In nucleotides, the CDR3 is TGCAGTGCCCACGGCCTAGCGGGAGTGGAGTACAATGAGCAGTTCTTC.

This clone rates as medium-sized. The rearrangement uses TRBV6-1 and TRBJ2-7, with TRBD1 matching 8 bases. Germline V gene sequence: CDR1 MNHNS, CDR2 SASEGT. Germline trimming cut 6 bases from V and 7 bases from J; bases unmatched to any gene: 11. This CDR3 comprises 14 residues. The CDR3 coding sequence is TGTGCCAGCAGACCCGACAGGGGAGTGTTTGAGCAGTACTTC. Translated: CASRPDRGVFEQYF.

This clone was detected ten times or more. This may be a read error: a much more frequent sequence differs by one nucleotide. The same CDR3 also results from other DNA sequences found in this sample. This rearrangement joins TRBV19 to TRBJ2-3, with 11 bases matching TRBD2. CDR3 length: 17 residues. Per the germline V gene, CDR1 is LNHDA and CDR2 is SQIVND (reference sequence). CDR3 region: CASSPSWTSGSTDTQYF. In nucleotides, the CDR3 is TGTGCTAGTAGTCCCTCCTGGACTAGCGGGAGCACAGATACGCAGTATTTT. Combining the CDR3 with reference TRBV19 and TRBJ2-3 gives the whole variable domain DGGITQSPKYLFRKEGQNVTLSCEQNLNHDAMYWYRQDPGQGLRLIYYSQIVNDFQKGDIAEGYSVSREKKESFPLTVTSAQKNPTAFYLCASSPSWTSGSTDTQYFGPGTRLTVL.